The clone carrying this T cell receptor (beta chain) was counted many times. Its matching antigen is unknown. One junction end disagrees with the germline gene, perhaps due to a read error. The CDR3 is 13 residues long. The V gene's germline CDR1 is MGHRA and CDR2 YSYEKL. The data stem from a study of Graves' ophthalmopathy and Graves' hyperthyroidism. Ophthalmopathy was moderately-to-severely active, CAS at least 3, NOSPECS at least 4, lasting under 3 months. Clinical symptoms and serum thyroxine were used for diagnosis; TRAb, thyroid ultrasound and orbital computed tomography were also relied on. The sequenced template was RNA, covering the TCR beta CDR3 region. Scientists carried out first-round RT-PCR using HTBI primers and then a second-round multiplex PCR. TCRdb called the multiplex PCR reads again in MiXCR, with one record for every CDR3 protein. The repertoire holds hundreds of thousands of distinct CDR3 sequences, with roughly 41% as singletons.

The study's findings and limits: In blood, most expanded thyroid clonotypes above 0.001 frequency were also detected.

Material for sequencing was peripheral blood. The rearrangement uses TRBV4-1 and TRBJ1-5; TRBD1 aligns across 7 bases. The clonotype originates from an adult man with Graves' ophthalmopathy. This chain's CDR3 is CASSRDRGQPQHF. CDR3 DNA sequence: TGTGCCAGCAGCCGGGACAGAGGGCAGCCCCAGCATTTT.